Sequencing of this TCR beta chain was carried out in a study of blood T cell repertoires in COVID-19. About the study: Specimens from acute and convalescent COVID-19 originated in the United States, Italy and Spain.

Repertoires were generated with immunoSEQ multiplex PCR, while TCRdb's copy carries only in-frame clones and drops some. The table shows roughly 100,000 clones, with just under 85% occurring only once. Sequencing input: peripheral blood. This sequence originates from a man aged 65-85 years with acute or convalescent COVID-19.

The CDR3 loop reads CASSPTGGEQYF. CDR3 coding DNA: TGTGCCAGCAGTCCGACAGGGGGCGAGCAGTACTTC. This sequence joins TRBV6-5 and TRBJ2-7; 9 bases map to TRBD1. V was clipped by 5 bases and J by 6 bases; unmatched bases: 2. This CDR3 has 12 amino acids. Germline V gives CDR1 MNHEY, CDR2 SVGAGI.